Shown below are 5 T cell receptor beta chains from a single sample sequenced in a study of T cells in Graves' hyperthyroidism and ophthalmopathy. TCR beta CDR3 regions were amplified from RNA. An initial round of RT-PCR targeting the TCR CDR3 relied on the HTBI primer set. TCRdb re-analysed the multiplex PCR reads in MiXCR, keeping a single row per CDR3 protein. The sample consists of a few hundred thousand distinct CDR3 sequences, nearly 15% of them appearing once. Sequenced sample: blood. The receptors originated from a woman aged 60-75 years with Graves' ophthalmopathy.

The chain recombines TRBV28 with TRBJ2-1; TRBD1 matches 11 bases. V shed 6 bases, J shed 9 bases, and the junction held 10 bases outside the gene matches. This CDR3 is built from 15 residues. Germline-derived CDR1 and CDR2 are MDHEN and SYDVKM. The CDR3 loop reads CASSLTPGQGVEQFF. The CDR3 DNA is TGTGCCAGCAGCCTTACTCCGGGACAGGGGGTTGAGCAGTTCTTC.

This clonotype has a handful of counts. This rearrangement joins TRBV29-1 to TRBJ2-7; no firm D call. The CDR3 is 13 amino acids. CDR1 is SQVTM, CDR2 ANQGSEA, per germline. The ends were cut back, 6 bases at V and 2 bases at J, with 14 bases in the middle. For the CDR3, the DNA is TGCAGCGTCAAGAAGGCGGCCCCCTACGAGCAGTACTTC. Translation gives CSVKKAAPYEQYF.

This clonotype occurred many times. The CDR3 nucleotides read TGTGCCAGCAGCCCCTGGGGACAGGGAACCGGGGAGCTGTTTTTT. Its protein product is CASSPWGQGTGELFF. The genes are TRBV11-2 and TRBJ2-2; the match to TRBD1 covers 9 bases. The CDR3 runs to 15 residues. The trim removed 5 bases at V and 5 bases at J, leaving 6 bases unmatched. Germline V lookup: CDR1 SGHAT, CDR2 FQNNGV.

This chain uses TRBV2 with TRBJ2-2; 15 nucleotides agree with TRBD2. Germline CDR1 reads SNHLY; CDR2 reads FYNNEI. The CDR3 covers 17 residues. Trimming cost V 4 bases and J 4 bases; bases outside gene matches: 4. CDR3 amino acids: CASSVGTSGRITGELFF. The CDR3 DNA is TGTGCCAGCAGTGTAGGGACTAGCGGGAGGATCACCGGGGAGCTGTTTTTT.

This clonotype was observed at least ten times. The chain carries TRBV30 and TRBJ2-1; TRBD1 matches at 11 bases. With V trimmed by 0 bases and J by 6 bases, 13 bases remained unmatched. This CDR3 comprises 18 residues. Germline V lookup: CDR1 GTSNPN, CDR2 SVGIG (reference sequence). CDR3 loop: CAWSVVNWGQGDFNEQFF. CDR3 nucleotide sequence: TGTGCCTGGAGTGTAGTAAACTGGGGACAGGGGGATTTCAATGAGCAGTTCTTC.